The 32 T cell receptor beta chains presented below share a single source sample, sequenced in a study of blood T cell repertoires in COVID-19. The method was immunoSEQ multiplex PCR; TCRdb's version includes in-frame clones alone and lacks a portion of them. The top ten hold nearly 3.5% of the sample, which has 160,000 or so clones, approximately 80% seen once. Sequencing used PBMCs or T cells enriched from blood (not recorded which). Every receptor here comes from a woman in her sixties who had recovered from COVID-19.

V gene TRBV19 combines with J gene TRBJ2-5; 8 bases match TRBD2. V dropped 7 bases and J dropped 1; count of bases not matched to a gene: 20. Germline V lookup: CDR1 LNHDA, CDR2 SQIVND (reference sequence). This CDR3 has 19 residues. CDR3 in DNA: TGTGCCAGTATTCTCGGCCGGGCGGGGGGCTTAATCGTCCAAGAGACCCAGTACTTC. Translation gives CASILGRAGGLIVQETQYF.

The chain is built from TRBV19 and TRBJ1-1; 10 bases are shared with TRBD1. Germline V gene sequence: CDR1 LNHDA, CDR2 SQIVND (reference sequence). This CDR3 is built from 15 residues. The ends lost 5 bases at V and 1 base at J; junction bases unmatched: 4. The CDR3 here is CASSSRTGGNTEAFF. The CDR3 DNA is TGTGCCAGTAGTTCTCGGACAGGGGGGAACACTGAAGCTTTCTTT. Supplemented by reference TRBV19 and TRBJ1-1, the full variable domain reads DGGITQSPKYLFRKEGQNVTLSCEQNLNHDAMYWYRQDPGQGLRLIYYSQIVNDFQKGDIAEGYSVSREKKESFPLTVTSAQKNPTAFYLCASSSRTGGNTEAFFGQGTRLTVV.

The chain combines TRBV3-1 (or the pseudogene TRBV3-2) with TRBJ1-5, with TRBD1 matching 7 bases. Unmatched junction bases numbered 4, after V lost 4 bases and J lost 4 bases. The CDR3 spans 14 residues. Per the germline V gene, CDR1 is LGHDT and CDR2 is YNNKEL (reference sequence). The CDR3 reads CASSPEQGNQPQHF. Written as DNA, the CDR3 is TGTGCCAGCAGCCCCGAACAGGGGAATCAGCCCCAGCATTTT.

The chain recombines TRBV11-3 with TRBJ2-5; 8 bases agree with TRBD2. V lost 5 bases to trimming and J lost 2 bases; unmatched junction nucleotides: 10. Germline-derived CDR1 and CDR2 are SGHNT and YENEEA. This CDR3 has 16 residues. The CDR3 coding sequence is TGTGCCAGCAGCCTAGGGGCGGGGGGTGAACAAGAGACCCAGTACTTC. It encodes CASSLGAGGEQETQYF.

The chain combines TRBV29-1 with TRBJ2-1, with 13 bases matching TRBD2. This CDR3 spans 17 amino acids. The V gene end was trimmed by 4 bases and the J gene end by 8 bases; junction bases not matched to a gene: 14. Germline V gene sequence: CDR1 SQVTM, CDR2 ANQGSEA. CDR3 bases: TGCAGCGTTGCCGGGACTAGCGGGACCGGGCCGTCAGATGAGCAGTTCTTC. Translation: CSVAGTSGTGPSDEQFF.

This clone was counted a single time. The rearrangement links TRBV6-5 to TRBJ2-3, with D possibly TRBD2 on 6 matching bases. CDR1 and CDR2 (germline): MNHEY, SVGAGI. This CDR3 has 13 amino acids. V was cut by 7 bases and J by 2 bases, with 10 bases left in between. CDR3 bases: TGTGCCAGCACTAGGACTACCACAGATACGCAGTATTTT. Amino acid sequence: CASTRTTTDTQYF.

With respect to this clone: Other nucleotide sequences in the sample specify the same CDR3. The gene calls are TRBV4-1 and TRBJ2-7, with a weak D call TRBD1 (6 bases). The CDR3 extends over 14 amino acids. Germline loops: CDR1 MGHRA, CDR2 YSYEKL. Between the trimmed V and J ends, which lost 0 bases and 2 bases, there was a span of 8 bases. CDR3 residues: CASSQEGQTYEQYF. CDR3 bases: TGCGCCAGCAGCCAAGAAGGACAGACCTACGAGCAGTACTTC.

The rearrangement links TRBV19 to TRBJ1-1; 7 nucleotides line up with TRBD1. The V gene's germline CDR1 is LNHDA and CDR2 SQIVND (reference sequence). This CDR3 contains 12 residues. The ends lost 4 bases at V and 8 bases at J; junction bases unmatched: 4. CDR3 sequence reads: CASSTPGGEAFF. Here the CDR3 DNA reads TGTGCCAGTAGTACCCCAGGGGGAGAAGCTTTCTTT.

Only a few counts were recorded for this clone. The V call is TRBV19, the J call TRBJ2-3, with 8 bases aligning to TRBD2. The CDR3 totals 15 residues. Germline lookup yields CDR1 LNHDA and CDR2 SQIVND (reference sequence). With V trimmed by 2 bases and J by 5 bases, 6 bases remained unmatched. CDR3 nucleotides: TGTGCCAGTAGTATAATCGGGGGGGCAGGAGATACGCAGTATTTT. As protein: CASSIIGGAGDTQYF.

This clone was recorded many times. This chain links TRBV7-9 with TRBJ2-7, with TRBD2 identical over 7 bases. Per germline, CDR1 SEHNR and CDR2 FQNEAQ (reference sequence). V dropped 5 bases and J dropped 6; count of bases not matched to a gene: 13. The CDR3 extends over 15 amino acids. The CDR3 DNA is TGTGCCAGCAGCCACCCCAGCGGGGCCGCTATCGAGCAGTACTTC. Protein product: CASSHPSGAAIEQYF.

J is TRBJ2-3 and V is TRBV7-6; 9 bases agree with TRBD1. The V and J ends lost 0 bases and 6 bases, in that order; junction bases with no gene match: 4. CDR1 SGHVS and CDR2 FNYEAQ come from the germline V gene. The CDR3 extends over 15 amino acids. CDR3 region: CASSLARTGEDTQYF. The CDR3 nucleotides read TGTGCCAGCAGCTTAGCGAGGACAGGGGAGGATACGCAGTATTTT.

Only a few counts were recorded for this clone. The chain joins TRBV12-5 to TRBJ1-5; TRBD1 might be the D (5 bases). CDR1 is LGHNT, CDR2 FRNRAP, per germline. Trimming removed 3 bases from V and 10 bases from J, with 7 bases in between. The CDR3 has 11 amino acids. CDR3 in amino acids: CASGLGEPQHF. The CDR3 nucleotides are TGTGCTAGTGGTTTAGGGGAACCCCAGCATTTT.

The chain combines TRBV5-4 with TRBJ1-2; D not certain. The ends were cut back, 6 bases at V and 5 bases at J, with 17 bases in the middle. The CDR3 is 14 amino acids. Germline lookup yields CDR1 SGHNT and CDR2 YYREEE (reference sequence). CDR3 sequence (DNA): TGTGCCAGCACTGGGGAGCCGGTAGGATATGGCTACACCTTC. Translated, it gives CASTGEPVGYGYTF.

This rearrangement joins TRBV2 to TRBJ1-2; D might be TRBD1 (6 bases). There are 15 residues in the CDR3. Per the germline V gene, CDR1 is SNHLY and CDR2 is FYNNEI. Between the trimmed V and J ends, which lost 10 bases and 0 bases, there was a span of 18 bases. This chain's CDR3 is CATFALEGANYGYTF. In DNA form, the CDR3 reads TGTGCCACCTTCGCGCTAGAGGGGGCTAACTATGGCTACACCTTC.

This rearrangement joins TRBV4-1 to TRBJ2-4; tentative D call: TRBD2 (6 bases). Germline values: CDR1 MGHRA, CDR2 YSYEKL. The ends were cut back, 0 bases at V and 5 bases at J, with 20 bases in the middle. CDR3 size: 18 residues. In nucleotides, the CDR3 is TGCGCCAGCAGCCAAGACGCTCGTAACGGCAGGGAGGAAAACATTCAGTACTTC. Encoded protein: CASSQDARNGREENIQYF.

This chain joins TRBV5-4 and TRBJ1-1; D might be TRBD1 (5 bases). This CDR3 contains 12 residues. In germline, CDR1 is SGHNT, CDR2 YYREEE (reference sequence). Trimming removed 4 bases at V and 11 bases at J, with 15 bases between. CDR3 DNA: TGTGCCAGCAGCATCTCAGGGTCGCGGGCTTTCTTT. Protein sequence: CASSISGSRAFF. Variable domain in full (rest from reference TRBV5-4 and TRBJ1-1): ETGVTQSPTHLIKTRGQQVTLRCSSQSGHNTVSWYQQALGQGPQFIFQYYREEENGRGNFPPRFSGLQFPNYSSELNVNALELDDSALYLCASSISGSRAFFGQGTRLTVV.

The rearrangement joins TRBV6-1 to TRBJ1-2; weak D call: TRBD1 (5 bases). The CDR3 consists of 14 residues. V lost 2 bases to trimming and J lost 4 bases, with 11 bases between them. The germline V gene has CDR1 MNHNS and CDR2 SASEGT. The CDR3 coding sequence is TGTGCCAGCAGTGAACGGGGGGGTTTCTATGGCTACACCTTC. The encoded protein is CASSERGGFYGYTF.

The chain recombines TRBV6-5 with TRBJ1-2; no reliable D call. Germline lookup yields CDR1 MNHEY and CDR2 SVGAGI. Trimming shortened V by 7 bases and J by 8 bases, and 17 bases separated the two germline ends. The CDR3 is made up of 13 amino acids. CDR3: CASTNAWERGYTF. The CDR3 bases are TGTGCCAGCACTAACGCCTGGGAGAGGGGCTACACCTTC.

The V and J genes are TRBV29-1 and TRBJ1-2; tentative D call: TRBD1 (6 bases). Trimming left V 3 bases short and J 4 bases short, with 12 bases between. The CDR3 spans 13 residues. Per the germline V gene, CDR1 is SQVTM and CDR2 is ANQGSEA. CDR3 sequence: CSVDIQGFYGYTF. In DNA, the CDR3 is TGCAGCGTTGATATACAGGGATTCTATGGCTACACCTTC. The whole variable domain, remainder taken from reference TRBV29-1 and TRBJ1-2, is SAVISQKPSRDICQRGTSLTIQCQVDSQVTMMFWYRQQPGQSLTLIATANQGSEATYESGFVIDKFPISRPNLTFSTLTVSNMSPEDSSIYLCSVDIQGFYGYTFGSGTRLTVV.

The chain uses TRBV30 and TRBJ1-6; no clear D gene. V shed 3 bases and J shed 4 bases, with 16 bases lying between them. In germline, CDR1 is GTSNPN, CDR2 SVGIG (reference sequence). The CDR3 consists of 16 residues. CDR3 bases: TGTGCCTGGAGGAAGATCCAAGCCCCTTATAATTCACCCCTCCACTTT. This gives the protein CAWRKIQAPYNSPLHF. Full variable domain (outside the CDR3, taken from reference TRBV30 and TRBJ1-6): SQTIHQWPATLVQPVGSPLSLECTVEGTSNPNLYWYRQAAGRGLQLLFYSVGIGQISSEVPQNLSASRPQDRQFILSSKKLLLSDSGFYLCAWRKIQAPYNSPLHFGNGTRLTVT.

The genes are TRBV3-1 (or the pseudogene TRBV3-2) and TRBJ1-1, with 8 positions matching TRBD1. J was trimmed by 8 bases and V by 3 bases; bases with no gene match: 8. Germline CDR1 reads LGHDT; CDR2 reads YNNKEL (reference sequence). This CDR3 region has 14 residues. CDR3 coding DNA: TGTGCCAGCAGCCAGTCGGACAGGGCCCCCGAAGCTTTCTTT. Its translation: CASSQSDRAPEAFF.

This sequence joins TRBV29-1 and TRBJ2-3; 7 bases are a match to TRBD1. CDR3 length equals 13 residues. The germline V gene encodes CDR1 SQVTM and CDR2 ANQGSEA. The junction had 3 bases not matched to a gene; V was cut back by 3 bases and J by 3 bases. CDR3 DNA sequence: TGCAGCGTTGAGGACAGGCGGACAGATACGCAGTATTTT. Its protein is CSVEDRRTDTQYF.

V usage is TRBV12-3 or TRBV12-4 and J usage is TRBJ1-2, with D perhaps matching TRBD1 (6 bases). Trimming pared 5 bases from V and 7 bases from J, leaving 14 bases between. The CDR3 contains 13 residues. The CDR3 DNA reads TGTGCCAGCAGTCTTAGGACAGAAACTGGCTACACCTTC. It yields the protein CASSLRTETGYTF.

The gene calls are TRBV1 and TRBJ2-5; the table names TRBD2, a call not compared with the DNA. TRBV1 is a pseudogene. The CDR3 has 16 amino acids. The CDR3 coding sequence is TGCACCAGCAGCCAAGTTCTGCGGGGCACCCAAGAGACCCAGTACTTC. Its protein is CTSSQVLRGTQETQYF.

This clone was seen a single time. The rearrangement joins TRBV27 to TRBJ2-7, with 11 bases matching TRBD2. Germline loops: CDR1 MNHEY, CDR2 SMNVEV (reference sequence). J gave up 7 bases and V 6 bases, and 11 bases lay outside the gene matches. The CDR3 runs 15 residues. The CDR3 DNA follows: TGTGCCAGCAGGTGGTCTAGCGGGGGGCCGGGGGAGCAGTACTTC. Translated, it gives CASRWSSGGPGEQYF.

The V and J genes are TRBV5-1 and TRBJ2-1; 13 bases map to TRBD2. CDR1 and CDR2 (germline): SGHRS, YFSETQ. CDR3 length equals 16 residues. With V trimmed by 4 bases and J by 13 bases, 14 bases remained unmatched. CDR3 in amino acids: CASSEPAGLAGSEQFF. The CDR3 coding sequence is TGCGCCAGCAGCGAACCGGCGGGACTAGCGGGGAGTGAACAGTTCTTC.

The chain carries TRBV27 and TRBJ1-2, with 9 positions matching TRBD1. Germline lookup yields CDR1 MNHEY and CDR2 SMNVEV (reference sequence). The V segment lost 3 bases and the J segment 0 bases; nucleotides outside the gene matches: 2. This CDR3 has 15 residues. CDR3 sequence reads: CASSFGTGTNYGYTF. The CDR3 DNA sequence: TGTGCCAGCAGTTTCGGGACAGGGACTAACTATGGCTACACCTTC.

CDR3 in amino acids: CASRLGTSGGPTDTQYF. In nucleotides, the CDR3 is TGCGCCAGCAGGCTTGGGACTAGCGGGGGGCCCACAGATACGCAGTATTTT. The J gene is TRBJ2-3, the V gene TRBV5-1, with 15 bases fitting TRBD2. The CDR3 covers 17 residues. The germline V gene has CDR1 SGHRS and CDR2 YFSETQ. The V gene end was trimmed by 5 bases and the J gene end by 2 bases; junction bases not matched to a gene: 6.

The chain uses TRBV12-5 and TRBJ2-1; TRBD1 agrees at 7 bases. The CDR3 has 13 residues. The trim removed 3 bases at V and 7 bases at J, leaving 3 bases unmatched. Germline V gene lookup returns CDR1 LGHNT and CDR2 FRNRAP. Here the CDR3 reads CASGFVGQNEQFF. CDR3 DNA sequence: TGTGCTAGTGGTTTTGTGGGACAGAATGAGCAGTTCTTC.

In this sample, this clone turned up once. The genes are TRBV15 and TRBJ2-3, with 15 nucleotides matching TRBD2. CDR1 LNHNV and CDR2 YYDKDF come from the germline V gene (reference sequence). The CDR3 runs to 18 residues. Unmatched junction bases numbered 10, after V lost 9 bases and J lost 0 bases. CDR3 nucleotide sequence: TGTGCCACTTATCCTGGGACTAGCGGGGGGCGGAGCACAGATACGCAGTATTTT. It specifies CATYPGTSGGRSTDTQYF.

This clone has just one count. This chain joins TRBV15 and TRBJ2-7; possibly TRBD2 for D (6 bases). This CDR3 comprises 13 residues. V lost 1 base and J lost 5, with 9 bases in between. Germline V lookup: CDR1 LNHNV, CDR2 YYDKDF (reference sequence). CDR3 bases: TGTGCCACCAGCAGAGGTAGGGAGGACGAGCAGTACTTC. Translated, it gives CATSRGREDEQYF. Complete variable domain (other parts from reference TRBV15 and TRBJ2-7): DAMVIQNPRYQVTQFGKPVTLSCSQTLNHNVMYWYQQKSSQAPKLLFHYYDKDFNNEADTPDNFQSRRPNTSFCFLDIRSPGLGDTAMYLCATSRGREDEQYFGPGTRLTVT.

A single count supports this clone. The chain links TRBV11-2 to TRBJ2-2, with D possibly TRBD2 on 6 matching bases. From germline, CDR1 is SGHAT and CDR2 FQNNGV. Trimming left V 4 bases short and J 1 base short, with 7 bases between. The CDR3 contains 14 residues. DNA for the CDR3: TGTGCCAGCAGCTCTAGCGTGAACACCGGGGAGCTGTTTTTT. Translating gives CASSSSVNTGELFF. Supplemented by reference TRBV11-2 and TRBJ2-2, the full variable domain reads EAGVAQSPRYKIIEKRQSVAFWCNPISGHATLYWYQQILGQGPKLLIQFQNNGVVDDSQLPKDRFSAERLKGVDSTLKIQPAKLEDSAVYLCASSSSVNTGELFFGEGSRLTVL.